The present TCR beta chain was sequenced within a study of PD-1 blockade in mismatch repair-deficient tumors. Findings and limits, study-wide: After pembrolizumab, tumor-resident clones rose rapidly, then generally contracted before radiologic responses.

TCRs were sequenced from three patients responding to pembrolizumab. The method was immunoSEQ multiplex PCR; TCRdb's version includes in-frame clones alone and lacks a portion of them. The repertoire has 90,000 to 130,000 clones, approximately 80% of them found once; the top ten carry roughly 4.5%. In regard to this clone: Antigen specificity is unknown.

This CDR3 is built from 11 residues. Trimming took off 6 bases at V and 7 bases at J, with 6 bases between the two ends. Germline V lookup: CDR1 MNHEY, CDR2 SVGAGI. The source is an adult with mismatch repair-deficient cancer. The chain joins TRBV6-5 to TRBJ1-4; D is ambiguous. Sequences were derived from peripheral blood, sampled about 13 months after starting pembrolizumab. The CDR3 sequence is CASSSGEKLFF. The DNA for the CDR3 is TGTGCCAGCAGCAGTGGTGAAAAACTGTTTTTT.